This T cell receptor (beta chain) was profiled in a study of response to subunit inactivated influenza vaccine. Findings and limits, study-wide: Authors suggested few new T cells are recruited by each seasonal influenza vaccination.

Trimming took 3 bases from V and 7 from J; bases not matched to a gene: 1. Germline V gene lookup returns CDR1 LGHDT and CDR2 YNNKEL (reference sequence). CDR3 length: 14 amino acids. The count of this clonotype is one. Its antigen is undetermined. TCRdb re-analysed the RT-PCR reads in MiXCR, keeping a single row per CDR3 protein. The repertoire holds a few hundred thousand distinct CDR3 sequences, with 14% as singletons. The chain employs TRBV3-1 and TRBJ2-1; 12 bases match TRBD2. The sequencing used PBMCs from blood, collected 12 days after vaccination. The clonotype comes from a man in his forties or fifties who received an inactivated influenza vaccine. The CDR3 DNA is TGTGCCAGCAGCCAGGGGACTAGCGGGAATGAGCAGTTCTTC. Translating gives CASSQGTSGNEQFF.